This T cell receptor beta chain appears in the sequencing data of a study of identical twins. One entry per CDR3 protein results from TCRdb running MiXCR on the 5' RACE reads. The sample holds hundreds of thousands of distinct CDR3 sequences, around 20% seen once. The table lists this clonotype with a few counts. V was clipped by 7 bases and J by 1 base; unmatched bases: 4. This CDR3 comprises 14 residues. Germline V gene data show CDR1 as SGHAT and CDR2 as FQNNGV. The same sample was also used in a study of T cells expressing NK-cell markers.

The clonotype was recovered from a woman younger than 30 in good health. J is TRBJ2-1 and V is TRBV11-2, with 7 bases that match TRBD2. The sample taken for sequencing was PBMCs. The CDR3, as DNA: TGTGCCAGCATTAGCGGGCCTTCCTACAATGAGCAGTTCTTC. It translates to CASISGPSYNEQFF. The full variable domain, completed using reference TRBV11-2 and TRBJ2-1, is EAGVAQSPRYKIIEKRQSVAFWCNPISGHATLYWYQQILGQGPKLLIQFQNNGVVDDSQLPKDRFSAERLKGVDSTLKIQPAKLEDSAVYLCASISGPSYNEQFFGPGTRLTVL.